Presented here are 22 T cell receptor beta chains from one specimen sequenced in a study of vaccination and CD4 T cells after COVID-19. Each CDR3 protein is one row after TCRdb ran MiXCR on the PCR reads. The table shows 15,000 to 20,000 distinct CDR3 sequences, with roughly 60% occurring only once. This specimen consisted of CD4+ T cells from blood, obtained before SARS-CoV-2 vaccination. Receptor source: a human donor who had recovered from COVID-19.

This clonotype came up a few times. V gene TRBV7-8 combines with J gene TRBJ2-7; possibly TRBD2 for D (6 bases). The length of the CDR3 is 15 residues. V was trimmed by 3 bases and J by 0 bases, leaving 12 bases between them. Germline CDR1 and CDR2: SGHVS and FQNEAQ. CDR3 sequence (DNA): TGTGCCAGCAGCTTCCCACTAGCCTCCTCCTACGAGCAGTACTTC. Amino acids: CASSFPLASSYEQYF. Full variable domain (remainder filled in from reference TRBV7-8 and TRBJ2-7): GAGVSQSPRYKVAKRGQDVALRCDPISGHVSLFWYQQALGQGPEFLTYFQNEAQLDKSGLPSDRFFAERPEGSVSTLKIQRTQQEDSAVYLCASSFPLASSYEQYFGPGTRLTVT.

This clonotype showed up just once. The CDR3 sequence is CASSYGAFYGYTF. The CDR3 DNA sequence: TGTGCCAGCAGTTATGGGGCGTTCTATGGCTACACCTTC. This rearrangement joins TRBV5-6 to TRBJ1-2; tentatively, D is TRBD1 (5 bases). V dropped 5 bases and J dropped 4 bases, with 12 bases sitting between them. CDR3 size: 13 residues. Per germline, CDR1 SGHDT and CDR2 YYEEEE. The full variable domain, completed using reference TRBV5-6 and TRBJ1-2, is DAGVTQSPTHLIKTRGQQVTLRCSPKSGHDTVSWYQQALGQGPQFIFQYYEEEERQRGNFPDRFSGHQFPNYSSELNVNALLLGDSALYLCASSYGAFYGYTFGSGTRLTVV.

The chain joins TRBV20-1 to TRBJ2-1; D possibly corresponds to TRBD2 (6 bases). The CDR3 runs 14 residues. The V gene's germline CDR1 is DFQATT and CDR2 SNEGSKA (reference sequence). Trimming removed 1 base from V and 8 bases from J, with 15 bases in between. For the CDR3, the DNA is TGCAGTGCTAGAGGAGAACTAGCTTCGGATGAGCAGTTCTTC. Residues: CSARGELASDEQFF.

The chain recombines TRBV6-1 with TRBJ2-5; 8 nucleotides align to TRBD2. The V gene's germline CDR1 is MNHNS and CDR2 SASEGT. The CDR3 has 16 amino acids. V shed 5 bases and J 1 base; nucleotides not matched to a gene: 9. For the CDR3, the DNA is TGTGCCAGCAGTCCAGGACTAGCAGTGGGCCAAGAGACCCAGTACTTC. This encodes CASSPGLAVGQETQYF.

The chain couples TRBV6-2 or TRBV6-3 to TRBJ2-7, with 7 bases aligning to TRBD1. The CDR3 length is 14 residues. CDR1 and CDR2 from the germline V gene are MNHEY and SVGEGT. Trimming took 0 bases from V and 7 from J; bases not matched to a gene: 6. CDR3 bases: TGTGCCAGCAGTTACTCCGGGACAGCGTGGGAGCAGTACTTC. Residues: CASSYSGTAWEQYF.

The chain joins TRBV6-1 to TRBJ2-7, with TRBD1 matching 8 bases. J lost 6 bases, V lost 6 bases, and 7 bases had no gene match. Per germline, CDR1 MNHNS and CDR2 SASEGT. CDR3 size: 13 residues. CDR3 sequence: CASRRTGTLEQYF. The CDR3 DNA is TGTGCCAGCAGACGGACAGGGACTCTCGAGCAGTACTTC.

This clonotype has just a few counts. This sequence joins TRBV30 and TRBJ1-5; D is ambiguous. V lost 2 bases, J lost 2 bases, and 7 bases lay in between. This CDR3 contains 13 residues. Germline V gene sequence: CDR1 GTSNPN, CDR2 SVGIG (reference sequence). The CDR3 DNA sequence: TGTGCCTGGAGTTCTCGGGGCAATCAGCCCCAGCATTTT. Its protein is CAWSSRGNQPQHF.

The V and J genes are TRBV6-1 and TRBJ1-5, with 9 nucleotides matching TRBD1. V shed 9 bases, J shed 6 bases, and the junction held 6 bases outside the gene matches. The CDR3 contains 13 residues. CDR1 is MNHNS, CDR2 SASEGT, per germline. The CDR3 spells CASSQGASQPQHF. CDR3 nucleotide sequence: TGTGCCAGTTCACAGGGGGCGAGTCAGCCCCAGCATTTT.

The CDR3 nucleotides read TGTGCCAGCTCAACGACAGGGGAGGGCATTCAGTACTTC. This gives the protein CASSTTGEGIQYF. This sequence joins TRBV28 and TRBJ2-4; weak D call: TRBD1 (8 bases). The CDR3 has 13 residues. Germline CDR1 and CDR2: MDHEN and SYDVKM. V was clipped by 8 bases and J by 9 bases, with 17 bases between them.

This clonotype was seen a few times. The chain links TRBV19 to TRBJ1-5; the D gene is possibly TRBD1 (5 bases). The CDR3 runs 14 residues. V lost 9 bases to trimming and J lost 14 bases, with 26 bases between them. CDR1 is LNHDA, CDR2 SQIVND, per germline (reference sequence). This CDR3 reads CASRGSGTTLEEHF. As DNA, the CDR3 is TGTGCCAGCCGAGGATCCGGGACTACCTTGGAAGAGCATTTT.

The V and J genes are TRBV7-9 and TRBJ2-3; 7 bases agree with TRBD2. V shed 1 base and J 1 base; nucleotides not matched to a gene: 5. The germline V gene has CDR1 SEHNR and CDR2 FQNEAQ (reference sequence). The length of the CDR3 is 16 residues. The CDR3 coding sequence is TGTGCCAGCAGCTTAGGGGCTAGCGGACGCACAGATACGCAGTATTTT. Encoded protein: CASSLGASGRTDTQYF. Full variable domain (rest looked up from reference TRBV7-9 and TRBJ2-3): DTGVSQNPRHKITKRGQNVTFRCDPISEHNRLYWYRQTLGQGPEFLTYFQNEAQLEKSRLLSDRFSAERPKGSFSTLEIQRTEQGDSAMYLCASSLGASGRTDTQYFGPGTRLTVL.

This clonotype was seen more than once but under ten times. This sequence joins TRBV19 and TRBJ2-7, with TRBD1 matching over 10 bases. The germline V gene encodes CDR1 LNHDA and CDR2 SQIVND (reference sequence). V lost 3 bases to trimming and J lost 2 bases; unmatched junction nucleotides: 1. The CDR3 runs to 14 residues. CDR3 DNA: TGTGCCAGTAGTATTGGGACAGGGGCCTACGAGCAGTACTTC. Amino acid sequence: CASSIGTGAYEQYF.

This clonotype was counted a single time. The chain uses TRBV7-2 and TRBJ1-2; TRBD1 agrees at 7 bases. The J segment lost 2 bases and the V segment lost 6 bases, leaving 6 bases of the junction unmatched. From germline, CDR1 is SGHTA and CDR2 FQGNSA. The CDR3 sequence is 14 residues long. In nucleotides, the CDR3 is TGTGCCAGCAGGCGACAGGGCTCCAACTATGGCTACACCTTC. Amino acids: CASRRQGSNYGYTF.

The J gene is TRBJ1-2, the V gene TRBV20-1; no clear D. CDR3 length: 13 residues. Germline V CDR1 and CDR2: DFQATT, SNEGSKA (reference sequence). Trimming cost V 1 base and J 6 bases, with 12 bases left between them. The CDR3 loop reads CSARVGADDGYTF. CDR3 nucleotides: TGCAGTGCTAGAGTGGGCGCGGACGATGGCTACACCTTC.

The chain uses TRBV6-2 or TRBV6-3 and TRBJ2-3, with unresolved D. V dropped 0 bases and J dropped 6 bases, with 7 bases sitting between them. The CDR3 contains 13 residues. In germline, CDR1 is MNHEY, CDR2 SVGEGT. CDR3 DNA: TGTGCCAGCAGTTACTCGGACGGGGATACGCAGTATTTT. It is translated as CASSYSDGDTQYF.

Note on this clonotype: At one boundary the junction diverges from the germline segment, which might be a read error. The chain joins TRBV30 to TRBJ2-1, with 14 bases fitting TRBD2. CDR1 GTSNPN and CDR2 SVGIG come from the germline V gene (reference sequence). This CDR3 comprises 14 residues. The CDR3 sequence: CAWSEGLAGEKQFF. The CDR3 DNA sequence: TGCGCCTGGAGTGAGGGACTAGCGGGAGAGAAACAGTTCTTC.

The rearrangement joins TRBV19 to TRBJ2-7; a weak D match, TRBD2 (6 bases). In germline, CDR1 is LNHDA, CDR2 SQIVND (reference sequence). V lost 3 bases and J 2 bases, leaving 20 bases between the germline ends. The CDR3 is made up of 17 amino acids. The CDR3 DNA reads TGTGCCAGTAGTATTGGGACCGGACTACTACCGCCCTACGAGCAGTACTTC. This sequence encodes CASSIGTGLLPPYEQYF. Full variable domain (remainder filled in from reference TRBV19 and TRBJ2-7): DGGITQSPKYLFRKEGQNVTLSCEQNLNHDAMYWYRQDPGQGLRLIYYSQIVNDFQKGDIAEGYSVSREKKESFPLTVTSAQKNPTAFYLCASSIGTGLLPPYEQYFGPGTRLTVT.

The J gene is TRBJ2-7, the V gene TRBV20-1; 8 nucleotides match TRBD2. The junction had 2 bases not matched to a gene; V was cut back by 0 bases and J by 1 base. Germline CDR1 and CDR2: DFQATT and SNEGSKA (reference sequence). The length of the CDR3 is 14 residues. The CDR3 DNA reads TGCAGTGCTAGAGAGCTAGCGGGTTCCTACGAGCAGTACTTC. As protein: CSARELAGSYEQYF.

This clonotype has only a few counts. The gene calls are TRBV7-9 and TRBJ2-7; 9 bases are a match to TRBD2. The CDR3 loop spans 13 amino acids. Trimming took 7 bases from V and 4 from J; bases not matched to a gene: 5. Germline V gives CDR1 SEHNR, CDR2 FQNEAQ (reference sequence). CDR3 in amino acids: CASTPLAGYEQYF. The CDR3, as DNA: TGTGCCAGCACTCCACTAGCGGGTTACGAGCAGTACTTC.

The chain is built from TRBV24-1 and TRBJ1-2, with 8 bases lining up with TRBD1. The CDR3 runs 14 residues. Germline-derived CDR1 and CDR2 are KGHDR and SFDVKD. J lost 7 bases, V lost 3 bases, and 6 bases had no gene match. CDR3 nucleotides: TGTGCCACCAGTGATACTCGACAGGGGTTTGGCTACACCTTC. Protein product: CATSDTRQGFGYTF.

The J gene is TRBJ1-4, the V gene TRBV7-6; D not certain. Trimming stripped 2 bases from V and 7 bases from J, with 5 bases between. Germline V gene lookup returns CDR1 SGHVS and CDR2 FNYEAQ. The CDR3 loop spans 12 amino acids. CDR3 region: CASSLRPEKLFF. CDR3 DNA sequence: TGTGCCAGCAGCTTACGCCCTGAAAAACTGTTTTTT.

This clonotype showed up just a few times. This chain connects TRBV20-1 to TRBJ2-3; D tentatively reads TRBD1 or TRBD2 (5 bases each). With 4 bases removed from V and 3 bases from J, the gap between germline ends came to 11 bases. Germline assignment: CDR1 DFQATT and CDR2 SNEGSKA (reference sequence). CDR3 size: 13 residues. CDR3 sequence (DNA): TGCAGTGCTACCGGGACCACAACAGATACGCAGTATTTT. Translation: CSATGTTTDTQYF.